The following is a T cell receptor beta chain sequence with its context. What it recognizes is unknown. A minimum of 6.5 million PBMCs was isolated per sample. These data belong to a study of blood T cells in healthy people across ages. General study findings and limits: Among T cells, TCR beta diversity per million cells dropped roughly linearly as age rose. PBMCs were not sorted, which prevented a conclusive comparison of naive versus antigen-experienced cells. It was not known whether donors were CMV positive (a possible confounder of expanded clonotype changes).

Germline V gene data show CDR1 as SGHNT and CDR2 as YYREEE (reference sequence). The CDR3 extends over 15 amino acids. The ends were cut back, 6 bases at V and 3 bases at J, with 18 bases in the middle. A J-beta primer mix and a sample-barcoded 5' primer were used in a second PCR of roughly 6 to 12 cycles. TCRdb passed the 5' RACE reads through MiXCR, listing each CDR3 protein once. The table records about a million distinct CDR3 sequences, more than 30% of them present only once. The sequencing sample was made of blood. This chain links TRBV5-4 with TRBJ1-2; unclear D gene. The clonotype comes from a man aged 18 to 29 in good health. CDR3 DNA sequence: TGTGCCAGCACCACCAGGCTAGGTCGGGACTATGGCTACACCTTC. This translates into CASTTRLGRDYGYTF.